One sample yielded the 21 T cell receptor beta chains listed below, sequenced in a study of metastatic and nonmetastatic thyroid tumors. No patient had received any treatment before thyroid surgery. TCRdb re-called clones via MiXCR from the PCR reads. The data hold 30,000 to 45,000 clones, with more than 25% observed a single time. Sequenced material: blood. All receptors come from a male donor with papillary thyroid cancer or a benign thyroid nodule (not recorded which). Some clones in this sample may be carry-over from other donors' samples.

V gene TRBV20-1 combines with J gene TRBJ2-4, with 7 bases fitting TRBD2. The J segment lost 2 bases and the V segment lost 0 bases, leaving 13 bases of the junction unmatched. In germline, CDR1 is DFQATT, CDR2 SNEGSKA (reference sequence). The CDR3 is 18 amino acids. CDR3 coding DNA: TGCAGTGCTAGAGATGCGGGAGCGGATACTGTACCCAAAAACATTCAGTACTTC. Protein sequence: CSARDAGADTVPKNIQYF.

J is TRBJ1-3 and V is TRBV12-3 or TRBV12-4; no firm D call. The CDR3 loop spans 15 amino acids. V lost 3 bases to trimming and J lost 0 bases, with 9 bases between them. The CDR3 nucleotides read TGTGCCAGCAGTTTTCAGTCGAGCTCTGGAAACACCATATATTTT. Translated: CASSFQSSSGNTIYF.

This clone was recorded a few times. The chain recombines TRBV12-3 or TRBV12-4 with TRBJ2-5; 11 positions match TRBD1. V lost 4 bases, J lost 5 bases, and 6 bases stayed unmatched. The CDR3 totals 15 residues. The DNA of the CDR3 is TGTGCCAGCAGTTCCCGGGACAGGGGGACGGAGACCCAGTACTTC. Encoded protein: CASSSRDRGTETQYF.

The genes are TRBV7-2 and TRBJ1-2; 8 bases are shared with TRBD1. With 5 bases clipped from V and 7 bases from J, the junction kept 9 bases outside the gene matches. This CDR3 has 14 amino acids. Germline-derived CDR1 and CDR2 are SGHTA and FQGNSA. CDR3 bases: TGTGCCAGCAGCCCCAGCCAGGGGGCGCTTGGCTACACCTTC. Its translation is CASSPSQGALGYTF.

This clone was found many times. Here the CDR3 reads CASSQRRNSDGYTF. DNA for the CDR3: TGTGCCAGCAGCCAACGAAGAAACAGTGACGGCTACACCTTC. The chain has TRBV3-1 and TRBJ1-2; no firm D call. CDR3 size: 14 residues. Trimming shortened V by 2 bases and J by 8 bases, and 15 bases separated the two germline ends. In germline, CDR1 is LGHDT, CDR2 YNNKEL (reference sequence).

This clone was recorded many times. The genes are TRBV7-9 and TRBJ1-1; D is undetermined. CDR1 and CDR2 (germline): SEHNR, FQNEAQ (reference sequence). Trimming cost V 0 bases and J 5 bases, with 10 bases left between them. The CDR3 has 14 residues. The CDR3 reads CASSLAVGWTEAFF. The CDR3 coding sequence is TGTGCCAGCAGCTTAGCGGTGGGTTGGACTGAAGCTTTCTTT.

This clone is categorized as medium-sized. The J gene is TRBJ1-2, the V gene TRBV6-1; TRBD1 is a possible D gene (6 bases). CDR1 MNHNS and CDR2 SASEGT come from the germline V gene. This CDR3 is built from 13 residues. V was pared by 8 bases and J by 7 bases, with 17 bases between. The CDR3 DNA follows: TGTGCCAGCCTACGGGGGAGGGGGGGTGGCTACACCTTC. Translating it yields CASLRGRGGGYTF.

The chain employs TRBV10-1 and TRBJ2-1; no clear D gene. Germline CDR1 and CDR2: WNHNN and SYGVQD (reference sequence). V was cut by 3 bases and J by 12 bases, with 12 bases left in between. This CDR3 contains 12 residues. As DNA, the CDR3 is TGCGCCAGCAGTGATAGTGCTTTGGGGCAGTTCTTC. Protein product: CASSDSALGQFF.

V usage is TRBV20-1 and J usage is TRBJ1-2; no clear D gene. The germline V gene has CDR1 DFQATT and CDR2 SNEGSKA (reference sequence). V lost 0 bases to trimming and J lost 4 bases, with 9 bases between them. The CDR3 is 13 residues long. The CDR3 reads CSARDSEGYGYTF. CDR3 nucleotides: TGCAGTGCTAGAGACAGCGAGGGCTATGGCTACACCTTC.

Details on this clone: The CDR3 end shows no conserved phenylalanine or tryptophan, and so a read error is likely. In DNA, the CDR3 is TGTGCCAGCAGTTTATCGCCTCCTATAACTTATGGCTACACCTCC. Amino acid sequence: CASSLSPPITYGYTS. The gene calls are TRBV28 and TRBJ1-2; D call uncertain. The germline V and J ends were trimmed by 1 base and 5 bases, with 14 bases remaining between them. This CDR3 region has 15 residues. The germline CDR1 and CDR2 sequences are MDHEN and SYDVKM.

A single count supports this clone. The V call is TRBV5-1, the J call TRBJ2-1, with 10 nucleotides matching TRBD2. With V trimmed by 3 bases and J by 5 bases, 8 bases remained unmatched. Germline values: CDR1 SGHRS, CDR2 YFSETQ. The CDR3 contains 16 residues. In DNA, the CDR3 is TGCGCCAGCAGCTCCGACCTAGCGGGAGTTAACAATGAGCAGTTCTTC. Translating gives CASSSDLAGVNNEQFF.

This CDR3 reads CASSKSSGEGYTF. The CDR3 nucleotides read TGTGCCAGCAGCAAATCCTCGGGGGAAGGCTACACCTTC. V and J are TRBV6-1 and TRBJ1-2; the D gene is possibly TRBD1 (5 bases). Germline V lookup: CDR1 MNHNS, CDR2 SASEGT. This CDR3 comprises 13 residues. Trimming removed 6 bases from V and 8 bases from J, with 16 bases in between.

Concerning this clone itself: With a much larger clone just one base away, this may be a read error. This chain joins TRBV20-1 and TRBJ1-1; D possibly corresponds to TRBD1 (6 bases). The CDR3 is made up of 14 amino acids. Per germline, CDR1 DFQATT and CDR2 SNEGSKA (reference sequence). The CDR3 bases are TGCAGTGCTAAATATCCAGGGGTTGGGACTGGAGCTTTCTTT. It is translated as CSAKYPGVGTGAFF.

The genes are TRBV7-9 and TRBJ2-6; D gene ambiguous. CDR3 length equals 14 residues. V lost 5 bases, J lost 2 bases, and 7 bases lay in between. From germline, CDR1 is SEHNR and CDR2 FQNEAQ (reference sequence). The CDR3 DNA sequence: TGTGCCAGCAGCGCCCTAACTGGGGCCAACGTCCTGACTTTC. It codes for CASSALTGANVLTF. The whole variable domain, remainder taken from reference TRBV7-9 and TRBJ2-6, is DTGVSQNPRHKITKRGQNVTFRCDPISEHNRLYWYRQTLGQGPEFLTYFQNEAQLEKSRLLSDRFSAERPKGSFSTLEIQRTEQGDSAMYLCASSALTGANVLTFGAGSRLTVL.

The rearrangement links TRBV3-1 to TRBJ2-7; the match to TRBD1 covers 12 bases. The CDR3 is 13 residues long. Per the germline V gene, CDR1 is LGHDT and CDR2 is YNNKEL (reference sequence). V was clipped by 5 bases and J by 9 bases; unmatched bases: 5. The CDR3 DNA is TGTGCCAGCAGCATGGGACAGGGGGCATTGCAGTACTTC. As protein: CASSMGQGALQYF.

This clone occurred many times. CDR3 region: CASSVGSYTDTQYF. The CDR3 nucleotides read TGTGCCAGCAGCGTGGGTAGTTACACAGATACGCAGTATTTT. This chain links TRBV5-4 with TRBJ2-3; D uncertain. This CDR3 contains 14 residues. V was cut by 4 bases and J by 2 bases, with 11 bases left in between. Germline CDR1 reads SGHNT; CDR2 reads YYREEE (reference sequence).

There are a few counts of this clone. The chain is built from TRBV6-2 or TRBV6-3 and TRBJ1-1, with D possibly matching TRBD1 (5 bases). CDR3 length: 15 residues. Germline-derived CDR1 and CDR2 are MNHEY and SVGEGT. Trimming pared 2 bases from V and 1 base from J, leaving 11 bases between. The DNA for the CDR3 is TGTGCCAGCAGTTACGACAGTCGGTCGAACACTGAAGCTTTCTTT. This gives the protein CASSYDSRSNTEAFF.

The genes are TRBV18 and TRBJ2-2; 7 positions match TRBD1. Germline CDR1 and CDR2: KGHSH and LQKENI. The CDR3 is 15 residues long. The J segment lost 3 bases and the V segment lost 3 bases, leaving 4 bases of the junction unmatched. The CDR3 DNA sequence: TGTGCCAGCTCACCGGGGGACAGTTACACCGGGGAGCTGTTTTTT. Protein product: CASSPGDSYTGELFF.

There are a few counts of this clone. Other DNA sequences of this sample code for an identical CDR3. The rearrangement joins TRBV11-2 to TRBJ2-7; TRBD2 aligns across 11 bases. Germline loops: CDR1 SGHAT, CDR2 FQNNGV. Unmatched junction bases numbered 6, after V lost 5 bases and J lost 0 bases. There are 16 residues in the CDR3. This CDR3 reads CASSPMTSGISYEQYF. In DNA, the CDR3 is TGTGCCAGCAGCCCGATGACTAGCGGGATCTCCTACGAGCAGTACTTC.

This clone has just one count. The chain's CDR3 is CASSQVDSRDNEQFF. The CDR3 bases are TGTGCCAGCAGCCAAGTGGACAGCAGGGACAATGAGCAGTTCTTC. The rearrangement joins TRBV4-2 to TRBJ2-1; weak D call: TRBD1 (6 bases). CDR1 is LGHNA, CDR2 YNFKEQ, per germline. The CDR3 extends over 15 amino acids. V dropped 1 base and J dropped 5 bases, with 12 bases sitting between them.

This clone has more than one count but fewer than ten. The V and J genes are TRBV25-1 and TRBJ2-3; the match to TRBD2 covers 7 bases. This CDR3 contains 16 residues. The V gene end was trimmed by 3 bases and the J gene end by 3 bases; junction bases not matched to a gene: 9. Germline CDR1 reads MGHDK; CDR2 reads SYGVNS. The CDR3 protein is CASSDPGGRGTDTQYF. The CDR3 DNA is TGTGCCAGCAGTGACCCGGGCGGGAGAGGTACAGATACGCAGTATTTT.